This TCR beta chain is from a study of blood T cell repertoires in COVID-19. Study details: From T cells, B-cell-depleted T cells, or PBMCs came the material, which was cDNA or gDNA.

Method: immunoSEQ multiplex PCR; TCRdb's copy keeps in-frame clones and lacks some. In the table there are some 200,000 clones, around 90% of which are singletons. This clone was observed once. This sequence was found in a woman aged 30 to 39 who had recovered from COVID-19. Sequenced input: PBMCs or T cells enriched from blood (not recorded which).

CDR3 sequence: CASSLFTGGEETQYF. The CDR3 nucleotides read TGCGCCAGCAGCTTGTTTACAGGGGGCGAAGAGACCCAGTACTTC. J is TRBJ2-5 and V is TRBV5-1; 9 bases are shared with TRBD1. Germline V gene lookup returns CDR1 SGHRS and CDR2 YFSETQ. This CDR3 comprises 15 residues. The junction had 4 bases not matched to a gene; V was cut back by 1 base and J by 3 bases.